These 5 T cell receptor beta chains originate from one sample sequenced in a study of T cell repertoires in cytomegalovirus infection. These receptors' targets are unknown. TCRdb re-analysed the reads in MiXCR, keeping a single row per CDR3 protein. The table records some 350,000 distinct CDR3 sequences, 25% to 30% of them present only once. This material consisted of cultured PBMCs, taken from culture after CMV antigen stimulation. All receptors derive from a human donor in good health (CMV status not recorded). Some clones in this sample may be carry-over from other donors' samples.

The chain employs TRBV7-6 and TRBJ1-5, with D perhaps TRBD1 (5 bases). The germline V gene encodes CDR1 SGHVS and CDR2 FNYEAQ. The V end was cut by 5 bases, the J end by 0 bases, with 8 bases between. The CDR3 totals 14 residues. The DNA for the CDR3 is TGTGCCAGCAGCAAGACAGATAGCAATCAGCCCCAGCATTTT. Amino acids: CASSKTDSNQPQHF.

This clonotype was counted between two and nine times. The CDR3 bases are TGTGCCAGCAGCCGTCGACAGGGGGCCGGGGAGCTGTTTTTT. Its protein is CASSRRQGAGELFF. V gene TRBV28 combines with J gene TRBJ2-2, with 9 bases that match TRBD1. CDR1 and CDR2 from the germline V gene are MDHEN and SYDVKM. The CDR3 is 14 residues long. V shed 6 bases, J shed 6 bases, and the junction held 5 bases outside the gene matches. Drawing the rest from reference TRBV28 and TRBJ2-2, the complete variable domain is DVKVTQSSRYLVKRTGEKVFLECVQDMDHENMFWYRQDPGLGLRLIYFSYDVKMKEKGDIPEGYSVSREKKERFSLILESASTNQTSMYLCASSRRQGAGELFFGEGSRLTVL.

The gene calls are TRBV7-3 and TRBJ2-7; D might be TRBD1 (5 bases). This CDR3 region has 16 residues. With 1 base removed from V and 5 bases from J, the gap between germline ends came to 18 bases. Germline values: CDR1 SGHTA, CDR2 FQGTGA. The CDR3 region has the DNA TGTGCCAGCAGCTTAAACCCCCTTTCAGGGCGCCACGAGCAGTACTTC. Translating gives CASSLNPLSGRHEQYF.

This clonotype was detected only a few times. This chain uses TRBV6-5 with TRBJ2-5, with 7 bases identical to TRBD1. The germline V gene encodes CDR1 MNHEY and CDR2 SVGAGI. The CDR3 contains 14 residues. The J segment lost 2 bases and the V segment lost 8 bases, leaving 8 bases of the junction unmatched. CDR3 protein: CASAVDRSQETQYF. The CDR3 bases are TGTGCCAGCGCGGTGGACAGGTCTCAAGAGACCCAGTACTTC.

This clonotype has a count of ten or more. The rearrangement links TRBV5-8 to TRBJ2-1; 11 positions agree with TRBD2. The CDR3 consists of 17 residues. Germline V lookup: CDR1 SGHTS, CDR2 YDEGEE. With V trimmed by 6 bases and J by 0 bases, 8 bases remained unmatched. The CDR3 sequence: CASIKGLAVSSYNEQFF. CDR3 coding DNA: TGTGCCAGCATCAAGGGACTAGCGGTTAGCTCCTACAATGAGCAGTTCTTC. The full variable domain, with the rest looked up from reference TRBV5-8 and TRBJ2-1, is EAGVTQSPTHLIKTRGQQATLRCSPISGHTSVYWYQQALGLGLQFLLWYDEGEERNRGNFPPRFSGRQFPNYSSELNVNALELEDSALYLCASIKGLAVSSYNEQFFGPGTRLTVL.